These 6 T cell receptor beta chains came from one sample sequenced in a study of blood T cell repertoires in COVID-19. The assay was immunoSEQ multiplex PCR, and TCRdb's table has in-frame clones only and misses some. This table has around 140,000 clones, roughly four fifths appearing once. Sequencing was carried out using peripheral blood. All receptors derive from a human donor with acute or convalescent COVID-19. The donor label of this sample is uncertain.

J is TRBJ1-5 and V is TRBV3-1 (or the pseudogene TRBV3-2); D possibly corresponds to TRBD1 (6 bases). The CDR3 length is 15 residues. The germline CDR1 and CDR2 sequences are LGHDT and YNNKEL (reference sequence). Trimming took off 4 bases at V and 4 bases at J, with 14 bases between the two ends. CDR3 coding DNA: TGTGCCAGCAGCCCCGCCGGGCAGGGGAATCAGCCCCAGCATTTT. This codes for CASSPAGQGNQPQHF.

The J gene is TRBJ1-1, the V gene TRBV7-2, with D possibly being TRBD1 (5 bases). Germline assignment: CDR1 SGHTA and CDR2 FQGNSA. V lost 5 bases and J lost 7, with 17 bases in between. The CDR3 contains 14 residues. CDR3 sequence reads: CASSTGGGKFEAFF. The CDR3 DNA is TGTGCCAGCAGCACTGGCGGGGGAAAATTTGAAGCTTTCTTT.

This chain joins TRBV19 and TRBJ1-3; D is undetermined. V lost 2 bases to trimming and J lost 0 bases, with 5 bases between them. CDR3 size: 14 residues. Germline CDR1 LNHDA, CDR2 SQIVND (reference sequence). CDR3 residues: CASSIRSSGNTIYF. The CDR3 DNA is TGTGCCAGTAGTATACGGAGCTCTGGAAACACCATATATTTT.

This clone turned up a few times. V usage is TRBV18 and J usage is TRBJ1-1, with unresolved D. V was clipped by 6 bases and J by 1 base, with 12 bases between them. Germline CDR1 and CDR2: KGHSH and LQKENI. The CDR3 has 14 residues. CDR3 nucleotide sequence: TGTGCCAGCTCGAACACTGGAGGGAACACTGAAGCTTTCTTT. Protein sequence: CASSNTGGNTEAFF.

This clone turned up a few times. The chain is built from TRBV7-9 and TRBJ1-1; TRBD1 matches 8 bases. J was trimmed by 4 bases and V by 2 bases; bases with no gene match: 3. This CDR3 contains 14 residues. Germline V gene data show CDR1 as SEHNR and CDR2 as FQNEAQ (reference sequence). CDR3 DNA: TGTGCCAGCAGCTTAACAGGGGGGATCACTGAAGCTTTCTTT. Encoded protein: CASSLTGGITEAFF.

The chain joins TRBV6-2 or TRBV6-3 to TRBJ2-3, with 8 bases lining up with TRBD2. Trimming at V came to 6 bases and at J to 5 bases, leaving 7 bases not matched to a gene. This CDR3 is built from 14 residues. Germline CDR1 is MNHEY and CDR2 is SVGEGT. The CDR3 protein is CASSSGTSGDTQYF. The CDR3, as DNA: TGTGCCAGCAGCTCCGGGACTAGTGGAGATACGCAGTATTTT.